These T cell receptor beta chains were read from a single sample in a study of blood T cells in healthy people across ages. One entry per CDR3 protein results from TCRdb running MiXCR on the 5' RACE reads. The sample shows about 580,000 distinct CDR3 sequences, around 48% of them seen only once. The sequenced sample was blood. The receptors stem from an elderly man in good health. The CDR3 runs from the conserved cysteine through the conserved F or W. Each record gives: CDR3 DNA, CDR3 protein, clone size, V gene, J gene, D gene, CDR3 length. D genes are given only for firm matches. Clone size appears in some rows only: once, few, many, or a class for an expanded clone.

TGTGCCAGCAGCCCGGAGGCGGGGGAAAAACTGTTTTTT	CASSPEAGEKLFF	NA	TRBV3-1	TRBJ1-4	NA	13
TGCAGTGCCCCGTGGCCGCCGGGGGTAGAGACCCAGTACTTC	CSAPWPPGVETQYF	NA	TRBV20-1	TRBJ2-5	NA	14
TGCGCCAGCAGCTTGGTACAGAGTACAGATACGCAGTATTTT	CASSLVQSTDTQYF	NA	TRBV5-1	TRBJ2-3	NA	14
TGTGCCAGCAGCTTCATATACAGGGAGACCCAGTACTTC	CASSFIYRETQYF	NA	TRBV7-2	TRBJ2-5	NA	13
TGCAGTGCTAAACCCTCCTCACTAGGTAGCAATGAGCAGTTCTTC	CSAKPSSLGSNEQFF	few	TRBV20-1	TRBJ2-1	NA	15
TGCGCCAGCAACCAAGATCACGCGGGAGTAGTGGATACGCAGTATTTT	CASNQDHAGVVDTQYF	NA	TRBV4-3	TRBJ2-3	TRBD2	16
TGCAGTGCTAGGGAAGCCGGGACTTTAAACACTGAAGCTTTCTTT	CSAREAGTLNTEAFF	once	TRBV20-1	TRBJ1-1	NA	15
TGCAGCGTTGTTCGGGGGAACTACAATGAGCAGTTCTTC	CSVVRGNYNEQFF	NA	TRBV29-1	TRBJ2-1	NA	13
TGCAGTGCTGAAGACGATCCAGGCCGTGGCTACACCTTC	CSAEDDPGRGYTF	NA	TRBV20-1	TRBJ1-2	NA	13
TGTGCCAGCAGCTTGGGGCCTGTGAGACGGGAAAACATTCAGTACTTC	CASSLGPVRRENIQYF	NA	TRBV5-6	TRBJ2-4	NA	16
TGTGCCAGCAGCCAGCCTAGTACAGCGACAGATACGCAGTATTTT	CASSQPSTATDTQYF	NA	TRBV6-6	TRBJ2-3	NA	15
TGCAGTGCTAGAACCCGGGGCAATCAGCCCCAGCATTTT	CSARTRGNQPQHF	NA	TRBV20-1	TRBJ1-5	NA	13
TGTGCCAGCAGTGTCGAACAGGGGGGAGAGACCCAGTACTTC	CASSVEQGGETQYF	many	TRBV2	TRBJ2-5	TRBD1	14
TGTGCCAGCAGCTTGGGTCGCGGACAGAGGTCCACTGAAGCTTTCTTT	CASSLGRGQRSTEAFF	NA	TRBV11-2	TRBJ1-1	NA	16
TGTGCCAGCAGCCCTGGACTAGCGGGAGTTTCTTACAATGAGCAGTTCTTC	CASSPGLAGVSYNEQFF	few	TRBV7-3	TRBJ2-1	TRBD2	17
TGTGCCAGCAGCTTACAGGGGCTTCTTACGTCGAAGCAGTACTTC	CASSLQGLLTSKQYF	few	TRBV7-2	TRBJ2-7	NA	15
TGTGCCAGCAGTTCCCCCAACCGCTACGAGCAGTACTTC	CASSSPNRYEQYF	NA	TRBV28	TRBJ2-7	NA	13
TGTGCCAGCAGCTTTATTGAAGGCAATGAGCAGTTCTTC	CASSFIEGNEQFF	NA	TRBV7-2	TRBJ2-1	NA	13
TGTGCCAGCAGCCCCCACCGGATAGCTAATTATGGCTACACCTTC	CASSPHRIANYGYTF	NA	TRBV3-1	TRBJ1-2	NA	15
TGTGCCAGCAGCTTAGAAGGGGGTCGAGGTGGCTACACCTTC	CASSLEGGRGGYTF	NA	TRBV7-2	TRBJ1-2	NA	14
TGCGCCAGCAGCCAAGAGCTTGGGAGTCCCGCGCACAATGAGCAGTTCTTC	CASSQELGSPAHNEQFF	NA	TRBV4-3	TRBJ2-1	NA	17
TGTGCCAGCAGGAGGACCTCGAACACCGGGGAGCTGTTTTTT	CASRRTSNTGELFF	many	TRBV6-5	TRBJ2-2	NA	14
TGCAGTGCCACCGGGACAGGGTATTCCCAAGAGACCCAGTACTTC	CSATGTGYSQETQYF	NA	TRBV20-1	TRBJ2-5	TRBD1	15
TGTGCCAGCAGCTTTCTAGCGGGGCACAATGAGCAGTTCTTC	CASSFLAGHNEQFF	few	TRBV7-2	TRBJ2-1	TRBD2	14
TGTGCCAGCAGTGCCGGGACAGGGTCCTACGAGCAGTACTTC	CASSAGTGSYEQYF	NA	TRBV6-6	TRBJ2-7	TRBD1	14
TGCGCCAGCAGCGATACAGGGAGTACAAATGAGCAGTTCTTC	CASSDTGSTNEQFF	NA	TRBV5-1	TRBJ2-1	NA	14
TGTGCCAGCAGCTTATTTGTTCTAGCCTACGAGCAGTACTTC	CASSLFVLAYEQYF	NA	TRBV7-2	TRBJ2-7	NA	14
TGTGCCAGCCACATTAGCTCCTACAATGAGCAGTTCTTC	CASHISSYNEQFF	NA	TRBV12-3/TRBV12-4	TRBJ2-1	NA	13
TGTGCCAGCAGTTACTCGAGAGGGGTCGGCAATCAGCCCCAGCATTTT	CASSYSRGVGNQPQHF	many	TRBV6-5	TRBJ1-5	NA	16
TGTGCCAGCAGCTTCTTACCGGGACAGGGGACCTACGAGCAGTACTTC	CASSFLPGQGTYEQYF	NA	TRBV7-2	TRBJ2-7	TRBD1	16
TGTGCCAGCAGTGATGACGGATTGCTTGGCTACACCTTC	CASSDDGLLGYTF	many	TRBV6-5	TRBJ1-2	NA	13